These T cell receptor beta chains were read from a single sample in a study of blood T cell repertoires in COVID-19. Data came from immunoSEQ multiplex PCR; TCRdb stores just in-frame clones and leaves some out. The profile covers more than 200,000 clones, with about nine tenths appearing a single time and more than 5.5% taken by the ten largest. The source material was peripheral blood. The receptors derive from an elderly man with acute or convalescent COVID-19. Each CDR3 is given with its conserved first and last residue. The D gene is left open where the match is weak. For some rows the clone size is stated as once, few or many, or as a class when expanded; others skip it.

D: TRBD1; size: .; V: TRBV19; J: TRBJ2-7; DNA: TGTGCCAGTTCTGGGACAGCTCACTACGAGCAGTACTTC; CDR3: CASSGTAHYEQYF
D: TRBD2; size: .; V: TRBV28; J: TRBJ2-7; DNA: TGTGCCAGCAGTTTAAGGTTTCCTAGCGGGAGGGTAAGCTCCTACGAGCAGTACTTC; CDR3: CASSLRFPSGRVSSYEQYF
D: .; size: .; V: TRBV7-2; J: TRBJ1-4; DNA: TGTGCCAGCAGCTTAGTCCTAGCAACTAATGAAAAACTGTTTTTT; CDR3: CASSLVLATNEKLFF
D: TRBD1; size: once; V: TRBV27; J: TRBJ2-7; DNA: TGTGCCAGCAGTCCTCAATCCGGGACAGTGTCCTACGAGCAGTACTTC; CDR3: CASSPQSGTVSYEQYF
D: .; size: once; V: TRBV2; J: TRBJ1-2; DNA: TGTGCCAGCATAGACACACCCAACTATGGCTACACCTTC; CDR3: CASIDTPNYGYTF
D: TRBD1; size: .; V: TRBV7-2; J: TRBJ2-7; DNA: TGTGCCAGCAGCCCCAGGGGGTTAGACGAGCAGTACTTC; CDR3: CASSPRGLDEQYF
D: .; size: once; V: TRBV18; J: TRBJ2-2; DNA: TGTGCCAGCTCCCAGGGGCCGAACACCGGGGAGCTGTTTTTT; CDR3: CASSQGPNTGELFF
D: TRBD1; size: .; V: TRBV14; J: TRBJ2-5; DNA: TGTGCCAGCAGCCCCCGACAGGGAAACTCTGAGACCCAGTACTTC; CDR3: CASSPRQGNSETQYF
D: .; size: .; V: TRBV19; J: TRBJ1-1; DNA: TGTGCCAGTAGTATGGTAGGGGGGAACACTGAAGCTTTCTTT; CDR3: CASSMVGGNTEAFF
D: TRBD1; size: few; V: TRBV19; J: TRBJ1-5; DNA: TGTGCCAGTAGTATTCCGGGACAGCAAAATCAGCCCCAGCATTTT; CDR3: CASSIPGQQNQPQHF
D: .; size: .; V: TRBV10-3; J: TRBJ2-2; DNA: TGTGCCATCAGTGAATGGCAGGGTCGCGCCGGGGAGCTGTTTTTT; CDR3: CAISEWQGRAGELFF
D: .; size: .; V: TRBV5-1; J: TRBJ2-7; DNA: TGCGCCAGCAGCCCCCCCCTTGTAGACAACCACGAGCAGTACTTC; CDR3: CASSPPLVDNHEQYF
D: .; size: once; V: TRBV4-2; J: TRBJ2-1; DNA: TGTGCCAGCAGCCAAGACTTTGGGCTCTCCTACAATGAGCAGTTCTTC; CDR3: CASSQDFGLSYNEQFF
D: .; size: .; V: TRBV5-1; J: TRBJ2-2; DNA: TGCGCCAGCAGACGGGCCGGGGAGCTGTTTTTT; CDR3: CASRRAGELFF
D: .; size: .; V: TRBV4-3; J: TRBJ1-5; DNA: TGCGCCAGCAGCCAGCAGGGCGGTCAGCCCCAGCATTTT; CDR3: CASSQQGGQPQHF
D: TRBD2; size: once; V: TRBV11-2; J: TRBJ2-5; DNA: TGTGCCAGCAGCTTAGGGGCGGGAGTAGGGGAGACCCAGTACTTC; CDR3: CASSLGAGVGETQYF
D: .; size: .; V: TRBV19; J: TRBJ2-3; DNA: TGTGCCAGCCGGACTTCAGTCACAGATACGCAGTATTTT; CDR3: CASRTSVTDTQYF
D: .; size: .; V: TRBV28; J: TRBJ2-6; DNA: TGTGCCACCCTAGGCCATTACTCTGGGGCCAACGTCCTGACTTTC; CDR3: CATLGHYSGANVLTF
D: .; size: once; V: TRBV10-3; J: TRBJ2-1; DNA: TGTGCCATCAGTGAGCGCGGGCAGAGGGATGAGCAGTTCTTC; CDR3: CAISERGQRDEQFF
D: TRBD2; size: .; V: TRBV10-2; J: TRBJ2-2; DNA: TGCGCCAGCAGTGAGAATTGGGGACTAGATAACACCGGGGAGCTGTTTTTT; CDR3: CASSENWGLDNTGELFF
D: TRBD1; size: .; V: TRBV7-3; J: TRBJ2-3; DNA: TGTGCCAGCAGCTCCCCGGGGGGACAGGGGAAAGATACGCAGTATTTT; CDR3: CASSSPGGQGKDTQYF
D: .; size: .; V: TRBV28; J: TRBJ1-1; DNA: TGTGCCACCAGACCGGGACACTCGATGAACACTGAAGCTTTCTTT; CDR3: CATRPGHSMNTEAFF
D: .; size: .; V: TRBV11-2; J: TRBJ1-3; DNA: TGTGCCAGCAGCCCCCGAATCAGCTCTGGAAACACCATATATTTT; CDR3: CASSPRISSGNTIYF
D: TRBD1; size: .; V: TRBV18; J: TRBJ1-5; DNA: TGTGCCAGCTCACCATTCGGGGGACAGGCTTCCAATCAGCCCCAGCATTTT; CDR3: CASSPFGGQASNQPQHF
D: .; size: .; V: TRBV7-8; J: TRBJ1-2; DNA: TGTGCCAGCAGCTTATCCCGAGATGGCTACACCTTC; CDR3: CASSLSRDGYTF
D: .; size: .; V: TRBV29-1; J: TRBJ2-2; DNA: TGCAGCGTTTTCTACGGCGGGGAGCTGTTTTTT; CDR3: CSVFYGGELFF
D: .; size: .; V: TRBV29-1; J: TRBJ2-5; DNA: TGCAGCGTTGTGGTAGTTGGTGCCCAGTACTTC; CDR3: CSVVVVGAQYF
D: .; size: .; V: TRBV24-1; J: TRBJ2-7; DNA: TGTGCCACCAGTGGGTCGGTCTCCTACGAGCAGTACTTC; CDR3: CATSGSVSYEQYF
D: .; size: .; V: TRBV4-1; J: TRBJ2-3; DNA: TGCGCCAGCAGCCAAGCCGGACAGAGCCATCCCACAGATACGCAGTATTTT; CDR3: CASSQAGQSHPTDTQYF
D: TRBD1; size: once; V: TRBV4-1; J: TRBJ1-4; DNA: TGCGCCAGCAGCCAAGATCGGAATGACAGGGGGCGTCCCGATGAAAAACTGTTTTTT; CDR3: CASSQDRNDRGRPDEKLFF
D: .; size: .; V: TRBV29-1; J: TRBJ2-1; DNA: TGCAGCGTTGACAGACCAGGGGATGAGCAGTTCTTC; CDR3: CSVDRPGDEQFF
D: TRBD1; size: .; V: TRBV2; J: TRBJ1-1; DNA: TGTGCCAGCAGTAGGGACAGGACCTCTCTCGGGGGTTTCTTT; CDR3: CASSRDRTSLGGFF
D: .; size: once; V: TRBV5-6; J: TRBJ2-7; DNA: TGTGCCAGCAGCTCTTCTGGAGGGGCGCTTCTCTACGAGCAGTACTTC; CDR3: CASSSSGGALLYEQYF
D: TRBD1; size: few; V: TRBV15; J: TRBJ1-5; DNA: TGTGCCACCAGCAAAGCGGGACAGGGAAACAATCAGCCCCAGCATTTT; CDR3: CATSKAGQGNNQPQHF
D: .; size: .; V: TRBV10-1; J: TRBJ1-1; DNA: TGCGCCAGCCAAAAAGACAGACGGAACACTGAAGCTTTCTTT; CDR3: CASQKDRRNTEAFF
D: .; size: .; V: TRBV6-1; J: TRBJ2-1; DNA: TGTGCCAGCAGTGACCGAGGCGGGCAGCACTACAATGAGCAGTTCTTC; CDR3: CASSDRGGQHYNEQFF
D: TRBD1; size: .; V: TRBV11-2; J: TRBJ2-5; DNA: TGTGCCAGCAGCAACGACAGGGTGGGATCAGAGACCCAGTACTTC; CDR3: CASSNDRVGSETQYF
D: TRBD1; size: .; V: TRBV11-2; J: TRBJ2-5; DNA: TGTGCCAGCAGCGTCCCCGGGACAGGGGGGGGGACCCAGTACTTC; CDR3: CASSVPGTGGGTQYF
D: .; size: .; V: TRBV13; J: TRBJ2-5; DNA: TGTGCCAGCAGCTTTGACAGGACCCAGTACTTC; CDR3: CASSFDRTQYF
D: .; size: few; V: TRBV6-5; J: TRBJ2-1; DNA: TGTGCCAGCAGTTATAATGCCGGGAGTATGGACAATGAGCAGTTCTTC; CDR3: CASSYNAGSMDNEQFF
D: TRBD2; size: .; V: TRBV6-2/TRBV6-3; J: TRBJ2-1; DNA: TGTGCCAGCAGTTATTTGGGGACTAAAGGGGAGCAGTTCTTC; CDR3: CASSYLGTKGEQFF
D: .; size: .; V: TRBV6-5; J: TRBJ2-1; DNA: TGTGCCAGCAGTTACTCTTCTGACAATGAGCAGTTCTTC; CDR3: CASSYSSDNEQFF
D: .; size: .; V: TRBV5-1; J: TRBJ2-6; DNA: TGCGCCAGCAGCTTGTCCGTTGTCTCTGGGGCCAACGTCCTGACTTTC; CDR3: CASSLSVVSGANVLTF
D: .; size: .; V: TRBV11-2; J: TRBJ2-1; DNA: TGTGCCAGCAGCTTAGATACTGCAAGTGAGCAGTTCTTC; CDR3: CASSLDTASEQFF
D: .; size: .; V: TRBV6-4; J: TRBJ1-2; DNA: TGTGCCAGCAGTGACACGGGATTTTCCAACTATGGCTACACCTTC; CDR3: CASSDTGFSNYGYTF
D: TRBD2; size: .; V: TRBV7-2; J: TRBJ2-1; DNA: TGTGCCAGCAGCAGGCCCGGGACTAGCGCCGCCAATGAGCAGTTCTTC; CDR3: CASSRPGTSAANEQFF
D: .; size: .; V: TRBV27; J: TRBJ1-4; DNA: TGTGCCAGCAGTTTATATTCAGGAACTAATGAAAAACTGTTTTTT; CDR3: CASSLYSGTNEKLFF
D: .; size: .; V: TRBV12-3/TRBV12-4; J: TRBJ1-5; DNA: TGTGCCAGCCGACCCGCCACCGGACAGCCGCATTTT; CDR3: CASRPATGQPHF
D: .; size: once; V: TRBV7-3; J: TRBJ2-2; DNA: TGTGCCAGCAGCTTATCCCAGCGTGGTACCGGGGAGCTGTTTTTT; CDR3: CASSLSQRGTGELFF
D: TRBD1; size: .; V: TRBV27; J: TRBJ1-2; DNA: TGTGCCAGCAGTTTACAGGGGGCTGGTGGCTACACCTTC; CDR3: CASSLQGAGGYTF
D: TRBD1; size: .; V: TRBV5-6; J: TRBJ2-6; DNA: TGTGCCAGCAGCGAGACAGGGACCCGGGGGGCCAACGTCCTGACTTTC; CDR3: CASSETGTRGANVLTF
D: .; size: .; V: TRBV3-1/TRBV3-2; J: TRBJ1-2; DNA: TGTGCCAGCAGCCCTGAGGGTTATAACTATGGCTACACCTTC; CDR3: CASSPEGYNYGYTF
D: TRBD2; size: .; V: TRBV7-2; J: TRBJ2-2; DNA: TGTGCCAGCAGCGCTAGCGGGAGGTGGTCCGGGGAGCTGTTTTTT; CDR3: CASSASGRWSGELFF
D: .; size: .; V: TRBV27; J: TRBJ1-4; DNA: TGTGCCAGCAGTCCTACGCAGGGCGGTGAAAAACTGTTTTTT; CDR3: CASSPTQGGEKLFF
D: .; size: .; V: TRBV5-1; J: TRBJ1-4; DNA: TGCGCCAGCAGCTTGGGAGGATTTGGCGCTAATGAAAAACTGTTTTTT; CDR3: CASSLGGFGANEKLFF
D: TRBD1; size: .; V: TRBV4-2; J: TRBJ1-2; DNA: TGTGCCAGCAGCCAAGACGGACAGGGGGCGCGTGGCTACACCTTC; CDR3: CASSQDGQGARGYTF
D: .; size: .; V: TRBV6-5; J: TRBJ2-2; DNA: TGTGCCAGCAGGGACAGTTGGGCCGGGGAGCTGTTTTTT; CDR3: CASRDSWAGELFF
D: TRBD1; size: once; V: TRBV30; J: TRBJ1-2; DNA: TGTGCCTCTAGGCCGGGACAGGGAAATGGCTACACCTTC; CDR3: CASRPGQGNGYTF
D: .; size: .; V: TRBV18; J: TRBJ2-1; DNA: TGTGCCAGCTCACCACAGGAGGACGAGCAGTTCTTC; CDR3: CASSPQEDEQFF